The 22 T cell receptor beta chains in this list originate from one sample, sequenced in a study of long-term antiretroviral therapy in people with HIV. The assay, immunoSEQ v3.0, was run at survey level. Generated by immunoSEQ multiplex PCR, the TCRdb table keeps only in-frame clones and is missing some. The table includes approximately 15,000 clones, around nine tenths detected once. Sequencing was performed on unsorted PBMCs, taken 6.9 years after starting antiretroviral therapy. The origin of the receptors is a man aged 45-60 years with HIV.

CDR3 sequence reads: CASSGGRETQYF. CDR3 bases: TGCGCCAGCAGCGGAGGGCGGGAGACCCAGTACTTC. The rearrangement joins TRBV5-1 to TRBJ2-5, with D perhaps TRBD2 (6 bases). Trimming stripped 4 bases from V and 5 bases from J, with 9 bases between. The germline V gene encodes CDR1 SGHRS and CDR2 YFSETQ. This CDR3 is 12 amino acids long.

This sequence joins TRBV27 and TRBJ2-1, with D perhaps TRBD1 or TRBD2 (6 bases each). Per the germline V gene, CDR1 is MNHEY and CDR2 is SMNVEV (reference sequence). Trimming removed 1 base from V and 7 bases from J, with 11 bases in between. CDR3 length: 14 residues. For the CDR3, the DNA is TGTGCCAGCAGTTTATTCGGGGGCTCAAATGAGCAGTTCTTC. The encoded protein is CASSLFGGSNEQFF.

This clone has only one observation. In DNA, the CDR3 is TGTGCCAGCAGTTTTCGTAGGACTAGACAAGAGACCCAGTACTTC. Amino acid sequence: CASSFRRTRQETQYF. The chain employs TRBV28 and TRBJ2-5; 7 positions match TRBD2. This CDR3 contains 15 residues. The V gene end was trimmed by 3 bases and the J gene end by 2 bases; junction bases not matched to a gene: 6. Germline V gene sequence: CDR1 MDHEN, CDR2 SYDVKM.

The chain carries TRBV4-2 and TRBJ2-1; 12 nucleotides line up with TRBD2. CDR1 LGHNA and CDR2 YNFKEQ come from the germline V gene. The CDR3 is 16 residues long. With V trimmed by 0 bases and J by 6 bases, 3 bases remained unmatched. CDR3 sequence: CASSQDLAGGGNEQFF. The CDR3 region has the DNA TGTGCCAGCAGCCAAGACCTAGCGGGAGGGGGCAATGAGCAGTTCTTC.

V is TRBV28 and J is TRBJ1-1; no firm D call. The CDR3 contains 15 residues. CDR1 is MDHEN and CDR2 is SYDVKM in the germline V gene. V lost 5 bases, J lost 1 base, and 14 bases lay in between. In nucleotides, the CDR3 is TGTGCCAGCAGTCTCGCGAGGGCCCGGAACACTGAAGCTTTCTTT. Protein: CASSLARARNTEAFF.

The J gene is TRBJ2-7, the V gene TRBV7-8; weak D call: TRBD1 (5 bases). Germline CDR1 reads SGHVS; CDR2 reads FQNEAQ. V lost 4 bases and J 2 bases, leaving 6 bases between the germline ends. The CDR3 loop spans 12 amino acids. CDR3 region: CASSSGTYEQYF. CDR3 bases: TGTGCCAGCAGCTCAGGGACCTACGAGCAGTACTTC.

V usage is TRBV5-5 and J usage is TRBJ2-3; 10 nucleotides align to TRBD1. The CDR3 has 15 residues. V gave up 4 bases and J gave up 7 bases; unmatched junction bases: 9. Germline assignment: CDR1 SGHKS and CDR2 YYEKEE (reference sequence). The chain's CDR3 is CASSPWTGGDNTQYF. In nucleotides, the CDR3 is TGTGCCAGCAGCCCCTGGACAGGGGGAGATAATACGCAGTATTTT.

This chain's CDR3 is CAISLAGEDYEQYF. DNA of the CDR3: TGTGCCATATCTCTAGCGGGAGAAGACTACGAGCAGTACTTC. This chain uses TRBV2 with TRBJ2-7; 10 bases fit TRBD2. The ends lost 10 bases at V and 3 bases at J; junction bases unmatched: 9. CDR1 is SNHLY, CDR2 FYNNEI, per germline. The CDR3 runs 14 residues.

The chain combines TRBV11-2 with TRBJ2-5; TRBD2 might be the D (6 bases). Germline V gives CDR1 SGHAT, CDR2 FQNNGV. Trimming pared 1 base from V and 2 bases from J, leaving 14 bases between. This CDR3 contains 16 residues. Here the CDR3 reads CASSLGLVGGQETQYF. CDR3 bases: TGTGCCAGCAGCTTAGGACTAGTGGGCGGACAAGAGACCCAGTACTTC.

The rearrangement joins TRBV28 to TRBJ2-7; D might be TRBD2 (6 bases). The CDR3 extends over 18 amino acids. Trimming pared 3 bases from V and 3 bases from J, leaving 24 bases between. Germline V gene data show CDR1 as MDHEN and CDR2 as SYDVKM. This CDR3 reads CASSLVGGFANRIYEQYF. The DNA of the CDR3 is TGTGCCAGCAGTTTGGTGGGGGGATTTGCAAATCGTATCTACGAGCAGTACTTC.

The count of this clone is one. This chain links TRBV19 with TRBJ2-2; D is uncertain. V lost 1 base to trimming and J lost 4 bases, with 4 bases between them. Germline CDR1 is LNHDA and CDR2 is SQIVND (reference sequence). This CDR3 comprises 13 residues. CDR3 sequence (DNA): TGTGCCAGTAGTATAGGGCCCACCGGGGAGCTGTTTTTT. Protein product: CASSIGPTGELFF. Combining the CDR3 with reference TRBV19 and TRBJ2-2 gives the whole variable domain DGGITQSPKYLFRKEGQNVTLSCEQNLNHDAMYWYRQDPGQGLRLIYYSQIVNDFQKGDIAEGYSVSREKKESFPLTVTSAQKNPTAFYLCASSIGPTGELFFGEGSRLTVL.

This chain links TRBV19 with TRBJ1-1; D is ambiguous. CDR1 is LNHDA, CDR2 SQIVND, per germline (reference sequence). This CDR3 comprises 12 residues. Trimming left V 2 bases short and J 11 bases short, with 12 bases between. DNA of the CDR3: TGTGCCAGTAGTATAATGCCAGGACGCGCTTTCTTT. Protein sequence: CASSIMPGRAFF.

The count of this clone is one. The V and J genes are TRBV10-3 and TRBJ1-1, with a weak D call TRBD1 (6 bases). The germline CDR1 and CDR2 sequences are ENHRY and SYGVKD. The ends were cut back, 2 bases at V and 1 base at J, with 11 bases in the middle. This CDR3 region has 15 residues. CDR3 coding DNA: TGTGCCATCAGTGAGGGGGGCAACACGAACACTGAAGCTTTCTTT. This gives the protein CAISEGGNTNTEAFF.

The chain uses TRBV30 and TRBJ1-1, with D maybe TRBD1 (5 bases). Germline CDR1 and CDR2: GTSNPN and SVGIG (reference sequence). The CDR3 sequence is 12 residues long. V dropped 3 bases and J dropped 8 bases, with 13 bases sitting between them. CDR3: CAWSAGLNEAFF. CDR3 coding DNA: TGTGCCTGGAGCGCGGGACTCAACGAAGCTTTCTTT.

The V call is TRBV5-5, the J call TRBJ1-4; a weak D match, TRBD1 (6 bases). CDR1 is SGHKS and CDR2 is YYEKEE in the germline V gene (reference sequence). V lost 5 bases and J lost 2, with 16 bases in between. The CDR3 is made up of 16 amino acids. The CDR3 DNA follows: TGTGCCAGCAGTTCCGGAGGCGGACAGACTAATGAAAAACTGTTTTTT. Its protein is CASSSGGGQTNEKLFF.

V gene TRBV4-3 combines with J gene TRBJ1-2, with 8 bases identical to TRBD1. The CDR3 consists of 19 residues. J lost 4 bases, V lost 0 bases, and 16 bases had no gene match. CDR1 and CDR2 (germline): LGHNA, YSLEER. The CDR3 protein is CASSQDRGQGTGLIYGYTF. The CDR3 coding sequence is TGCGCCAGCAGCCAAGATCGTGGACAGGGAACCGGGCTTATCTATGGCTACACCTTC.

CDR3 loop: CATSKGQGAGEKLFF. The CDR3 bases are TGTGCCACCAGCAAAGGACAGGGGGCTGGAGAAAAACTGTTTTTT. The J gene is TRBJ1-4, the V gene TRBV15; TRBD1 matches 11 bases. This CDR3 has 15 residues. V gave up 4 bases and J gave up 8 bases; unmatched junction bases: 6. Germline CDR1 and CDR2: LNHNV and YYDKDF (reference sequence).

The chain has TRBV5-5 and TRBJ2-6; 7 bases agree with TRBD1. CDR1 and CDR2 (germline): SGHKS, YYEKEE (reference sequence). This CDR3 comprises 17 residues. The J segment lost 3 bases and the V segment lost 3 bases, leaving 9 bases of the junction unmatched. The CDR3 here is CASSSGQRLGGANVLTF. The CDR3 DNA reads as TGTGCCAGCAGCTCGGGACAGAGGCTTGGTGGGGCCAACGTCCTGACTTTC.

The J gene is TRBJ2-6, the V gene TRBV27, with D hard to call. Germline assignment: CDR1 MNHEY and CDR2 SMNVEV (reference sequence). This CDR3 has 15 amino acids. V lost 2 bases to trimming and J lost 0 bases, with 5 bases between them. CDR3 nucleotides: TGTGCCAGCAGTTTAGGGAACTCTGGGGCCAACGTCCTGACTTTC. This gives the protein CASSLGNSGANVLTF.

This clone was observed a single time. The V call is TRBV27, the J call TRBJ2-7; 8 bases are a match to TRBD2. The germline gives CDR1 MNHEY, CDR2 SMNVEV (reference sequence). V lost 6 bases and J lost 6; bases outside the gene matches: 10. The CDR3 contains 14 residues. CDR3 amino acids: CASRKGLELGEQYF. The CDR3 DNA follows: TGTGCCAGCAGAAAGGGACTAGAGCTCGGCGAGCAGTACTTC.

The genes are TRBV28 and TRBJ1-5; D is unclear. Trimming shortened V by 2 bases and J by 6 bases, and 2 bases separated the two germline ends. From germline, CDR1 is MDHEN and CDR2 SYDVKM. The CDR3 has 11 residues. DNA of the CDR3: TGTGCCAGCAGTTTACGTCAGCCCCAGCATTTT. This codes for CASSLRQPQHF.

The chain combines TRBV14 with TRBJ2-1; 7 bases agree with TRBD2. Per the germline V gene, CDR1 is SGHDN and CDR2 is FVKESK. This CDR3 is built from 14 residues. Losses at the gene ends were 5 bases for V and 7 bases for J; bases not matched to a gene: 8. The CDR3 DNA reads as TGTGCCAGCAGCGTACGCGGGAGTAGGAATGAGCAGTTCTTC. This gives the protein CASSVRGSRNEQFF.